A single sample is the source of the 23 T cell receptor beta chains below, sequenced in a study of T-cell reconstitution after alpha-beta-depleted transplantation in children. Unique molecular identifiers were incorporated during preparation of the TCRbeta library. One entry per CDR3 protein results from TCRdb running MiXCR on the PCR reads. The sample carries 250,000 to 350,000 distinct CDR3 sequences, about 10% recorded once. The sequences come from PBMCs from the stem cell graft donor, collected from the stem cell graft. The receptors were sampled from a human donor who donated a stem cell graft to a child with SCID.

This sequence joins TRBV10-3 and TRBJ2-7, with TRBD1 matching 9 bases. Germline trimming cut 6 bases from V and 4 bases from J; bases unmatched to any gene: 10. Germline values: CDR1 ENHRY, CDR2 SYGVKD. The length of the CDR3 is 15 residues. CDR3: CAIRSGGTGSYEQYF. The CDR3 nucleotides are TGTGCCATCAGGAGCGGCGGGACAGGGAGTTACGAGCAGTACTTC.

The chain is built from TRBV5-1 and TRBJ2-4; no clear D. Per germline, CDR1 SGHRS and CDR2 YFSETQ. The CDR3 extends over 14 amino acids. Trimming shortened V by 0 bases and J by 1 base, and 5 bases separated the two germline ends. The CDR3 DNA is TGCGCCAGCAGCTTGGGAGAGGCCAAAAACATTCAGTACTTC. Residues: CASSLGEAKNIQYF.

This clonotype turned up a few times. V is TRBV12-3 or TRBV12-4 and J is TRBJ1-3; D might be TRBD1 (5 bases). The CDR3 extends over 16 amino acids. V was pared by 3 bases and J by 3 bases, with 15 bases between. CDR3 DNA: TGTGCCAGCAGTTTGGGTGGGCAGGGTGGTGGAAACACCATATATTTT. Residues: CASSLGGQGGGNTIYF.

V and J are TRBV7-8 and TRBJ2-5; TRBD2 agrees at 11 bases. The CDR3 totals 17 residues. V gave up 4 bases and J gave up 2 bases; unmatched junction bases: 9. Germline values: CDR1 SGHVS, CDR2 FQNEAQ. CDR3 sequence (DNA): TGTGCCAGCAGCTACCCGACTAGCGGGGTCCTTCAAGAGACCCAGTACTTC. It translates to CASSYPTSGVLQETQYF. Using reference TRBV7-8 and TRBJ2-5 for the parts outside the CDR3, the full variable domain is GAGVSQSPRYKVAKRGQDVALRCDPISGHVSLFWYQQALGQGPEFLTYFQNEAQLDKSGLPSDRFFAERPEGSVSTLKIQRTQQEDSAVYLCASSYPTSGVLQETQYFGPGTRLLVL.

This clonotype was observed a handful of times. The chain carries TRBV4-1 and TRBJ2-7; the D gene is possibly TRBD2 (6 bases). With 4 bases removed from V and 6 bases from J, the gap between germline ends came to 10 bases. Germline CDR1 MGHRA, CDR2 YSYEKL. The CDR3 consists of 12 residues. The CDR3 nucleotides are TGCGCCAGCAGCCCGGGACTTAGCGAGCAGTACTTC. It codes for CASSPGLSEQYF.

This clonotype was picked up a small number of times. The chain joins TRBV20-1 to TRBJ2-7; D ambiguous. This CDR3 is 16 amino acids long. The germline V and J ends were trimmed by 6 bases and 0 bases, with 21 bases remaining between them. Germline loops: CDR1 DFQATT, CDR2 SNEGSKA (reference sequence). CDR3 sequence reads: CSAKPSALKTSYEQYF. CDR3 in DNA: TGCAGTGCCAAACCGTCGGCACTTAAGACCTCCTACGAGCAGTACTTC.

This clonotype was found many times. The chain employs TRBV3-1 and TRBJ2-7; unclear D gene. This CDR3 comprises 12 residues. Germline values: CDR1 LGHDT, CDR2 YNNKEL (reference sequence). V was shortened by 0 bases and J by 3 bases, with 3 bases between the two germline ends. CDR3 sequence: CASSQDGYEQYF. As DNA, the CDR3 is TGTGCCAGCAGCCAAGACGGCTACGAGCAGTACTTC.

The V and J genes are TRBV11-2 and TRBJ2-7, with 8 bases fitting TRBD1. CDR1 SGHAT and CDR2 FQNNGV come from the germline V gene. V gave up 6 bases and J gave up 7 bases; unmatched junction bases: 8. The CDR3 consists of 13 residues. The CDR3 DNA follows: TGTGCCAGCAGGGACAGGGCCTCCAGAGAGCAGTACTTC. Translating gives CASRDRASREQYF.

This clonotype appeared a few times. This chain links TRBV20-1 with TRBJ2-2, with D maybe TRBD2 (5 bases). V dropped 6 bases and J dropped 5 bases, with 16 bases sitting between them. Germline loops: CDR1 DFQATT, CDR2 SNEGSKA (reference sequence). This CDR3 contains 14 residues. The CDR3 loop reads CSARPSGMTGELFF. For the CDR3, the DNA is TGCAGTGCCAGACCATCCGGGATGACCGGGGAGCTGTTTTTT.

The chain uses TRBV20-1 and TRBJ2-5; 9 nucleotides agree with TRBD1. Germline V lookup: CDR1 DFQATT, CDR2 SNEGSKA (reference sequence). The CDR3 extends over 14 amino acids. The V segment lost 2 bases and the J segment 6 bases; nucleotides outside the gene matches: 7. The CDR3 DNA follows: TGCAGTGCTAGAACAGGGGGCCAGGAAAAGACCCAGTACTTC. It codes for CSARTGGQEKTQYF.

This clonotype showed up just a few times. The V and J genes are TRBV12-3 or TRBV12-4 and TRBJ1-3, with no clear D. The CDR3 totals 17 residues. V lost 3 bases to trimming and J lost 0 bases, with 15 bases between them. CDR3 nucleotide sequence: TGTGCCAGCAGTTTTCATATCGGCGGTAACTCTGGAAACACCATATATTTT. Residues: CASSFHIGGNSGNTIYF.

This clonotype occurred many times. J is TRBJ2-2 and V is TRBV6-6; D gene unclear. V was shortened by 7 bases and J by 5 bases, with 8 bases between the two germline ends. Germline V gene sequence: CDR1 MNHNY, CDR2 SVGAGI (reference sequence). The CDR3 has 12 amino acids. As DNA, the CDR3 is TGTGCCAGCATCATAAGTACCGGGGAGCTGTTTTTT. It encodes CASIISTGELFF.

The chain joins TRBV2 to TRBJ1-3; no clear D gene. Germline V gives CDR1 SNHLY, CDR2 FYNNEI. The V end lost 6 bases, the J end lost 0 bases, and 12 bases lay between the germline ends. The CDR3 spans 15 residues. CDR3 DNA: TGTGCCAGCAGGAAGGACGGGAGCTCTGGAAACACCATATATTTT. Translating it yields CASRKDGSSGNTIYF. The complete variable domain, with remaining parts taken from reference TRBV2 and TRBJ1-3, reads EPEVTQTPSHQVTQMGQEVILRCVPISNHLYFYWYRQILGQKVEFLVSFYNNEISEKSEIFDDQFSVERPDGSNFTLKIRSTKLEDSAMYFCASRKDGSSGNTIYFGEGSWLTVV.

In its sample, this clonotype was seen a few times. The V call is TRBV9, the J call TRBJ2-1; 8 nucleotides match TRBD2. The CDR3 covers 13 residues. V was pared by 4 bases and J by 8 bases, with 5 bases of the junction left unmatched. CDR1 SGDLS and CDR2 YYNGEE come from the germline V gene. The CDR3 reads CASSPAGDHEQFF. CDR3 nucleotides: TGTGCCAGCAGCCCAGCGGGGGATCATGAGCAGTTCTTC.

There are a few counts of this clonotype. This chain uses TRBV29-1 with TRBJ2-4, with D maybe TRBD1 (5 bases). The CDR3 is 14 residues long. CDR1 and CDR2 from the germline V gene are SQVTM and ANQGSEA. Trimming took 3 bases from V and 6 from J, leaving 15 bases between them. CDR3 sequence: CSVDSGISGNIQYF. For the CDR3, the DNA is TGCAGCGTTGATTCAGGGATCTCTGGAAACATTCAGTACTTC.

J is TRBJ2-7 and V is TRBV19, with D possibly TRBD2 on 6 matching bases. The germline gives CDR1 LNHDA, CDR2 SQIVND (reference sequence). The ends were cut back, 5 bases at V and 4 bases at J, with 15 bases in the middle. The CDR3 is 14 residues long. CDR3 nucleotides: TGTGCCAGTAGTCCCGGGACTGGTTCTTACGAGCAGTACTTC. Protein sequence: CASSPGTGSYEQYF.

This clonotype showed up just a few times. The V gene is TRBV18, the J gene TRBJ1-5, with D possibly matching TRBD1 (5 bases). The length of the CDR3 is 20 residues. CDR1 and CDR2 (germline): KGHSH, LQKENI. V was trimmed by 5 bases and J by 0 bases, leaving 26 bases between them. CDR3 loop: CASSKDRVLLVGFSNQPQHF. The DNA for the CDR3 is TGTGCCAGCTCAAAAGACAGAGTCTTACTAGTGGGGTTTAGCAATCAGCCCCAGCATTTT.

In this sample, this clonotype turned up a few times. This chain connects TRBV20-1 to TRBJ1-1, with 10 nucleotides matching TRBD1. The germline gives CDR1 DFQATT, CDR2 SNEGSKA (reference sequence). V was pared by 5 bases and J by 11 bases, with 8 bases of the junction left unmatched. The CDR3 spans 12 residues. As DNA, the CDR3 is TGCAGTGCTCCTAGACAGGGGGCCTGGGCTTTCTTT. This codes for CSAPRQGAWAFF.

The table lists this clonotype with many counts. CDR3 residues: CASMLVGTNEKLFF. The CDR3, as DNA: TGTGCCAGCATGTTAGTTGGAACTAATGAAAAACTGTTTTTT. The chain carries TRBV27 and TRBJ1-4; unclear D gene. The ends were cut back, 7 bases at V and 1 base at J, with 10 bases in the middle. This CDR3 has 14 residues. Germline CDR1 and CDR2: MNHEY and SMNVEV (reference sequence).

The CDR3 region has the DNA TGTGCCAGCAGTCTGACATGGCGTTCCGAGCAGTACTTC. It yields the protein CASSLTWRSEQYF. The rearrangement links TRBV6-1 to TRBJ2-7; no reliable D call. This CDR3 region has 13 residues. Germline lookup yields CDR1 MNHNS and CDR2 SASEGT. The V and J ends lost 5 bases and 6 bases respectively, with 14 bases between them.

This clonotype was picked up a small number of times. The chain carries TRBV24-1 and TRBJ2-1, with 7 bases fitting TRBD1. V was clipped by 3 bases and J by 5 bases; unmatched bases: 6. The CDR3 runs 15 residues. Germline CDR1 and CDR2: KGHDR and SFDVKD. The CDR3 sequence is CATSDPGTVNNEQFF. The CDR3 DNA reads as TGTGCCACCAGTGATCCTGGGACAGTCAACAATGAGCAGTTCTTC.

The chain links TRBV15 to TRBJ2-4, with D possibly being TRBD1 (5 bases). The CDR3 sequence is 15 residues long. Germline-derived CDR1 and CDR2 are LNHNV and YYDKDF (reference sequence). V was shortened by 0 bases and J by 2 bases, with 8 bases between the two germline ends. The DNA of the CDR3 is TGTGCCACCAGCAGAGACAGGGATTCCAAAAACATTCAGTACTTC. It encodes CATSRDRDSKNIQYF.

This clonotype turned up a few times. The chain has TRBV7-8 and TRBJ1-2; D unclear. The CDR3 runs 15 residues. The germline V and J ends were trimmed by 4 bases and 4 bases, with 16 bases remaining between them. CDR1 is SGHVS and CDR2 is FQNEAQ in the germline V gene. The CDR3 is CASSSGGSVGYGYTF. In nucleotides, the CDR3 is TGTGCCAGCAGCTCCGGTGGCAGCGTCGGCTATGGCTACACCTTC.